The clone carrying this T cell receptor (beta chain) showed up just once. This sample is drawn from a study of lymphopenia after photon versus proton radiotherapy. TCRdb's table, derived via immunoSEQ multiplex PCR, lists solely in-frame clones and lacks some. This sample carries roughly 30,000 clones, roughly 86% of them seen once, and the ten largest clones take 45% to 50%. Germline assignment: CDR1 MNHEY and CDR2 SMNVEV (reference sequence). This CDR3 spans 12 amino acids. V was pared by 5 bases and J by 3 bases, with 7 bases between. This TCR came from a woman aged 55-69 years with cholangiocarcinoma. Some clones in this sample may be carry-over from other donors' samples. The chain is built from TRBV27 and TRBJ1-1; maybe TRBD1 (5 bases). The sequencing used peripheral blood, collected from a patient treated with proton-based radiotherapy. CDR3 amino acids: CASSRQYTEAFF. The CDR3, as DNA: TGTGCCAGCAGTCGACAGTACACTGAAGCTTTCTTT.